These 31 T cell receptor beta chains were all obtained from the same sample, sequenced in a study of blood T cells in healthy people across ages. Then a second PCR, running roughly 7 to 12 cycles, was carried out with a sample-barcoded 5' primer and a J-beta primer mix. TCRdb analysed the 5' RACE reads with MiXCR anew, one entry per CDR3 protein. Found here are 1.5 million to 2 million distinct CDR3 sequences, 40% to 55% of them singletons; the top ten hold less than 2.5%. The sequencing input was blood. The receptors here all came from a woman between 40 and 50 years old in good health.

The chain carries TRBV28 and TRBJ1-1; D may be TRBD1 (5 bases). This CDR3 is built from 15 residues. Germline assignment: CDR1 MDHEN and CDR2 SYDVKM. V shed 3 bases and J shed 1 base, with 12 bases lying between them. CDR3 nucleotide sequence: TGTGCCAGCAGTTTTTCCAGGACACCGAACACTGAAGCTTTCTTT. Its translation: CASSFSRTPNTEAFF.

This clonotype was seen just once. The chain is built from TRBV20-1 and TRBJ1-6; D uncertain. The CDR3 contains 18 residues. Germline-derived CDR1 and CDR2 are DFQATT and SNEGSKA (reference sequence). V lost 1 base and J lost 0, with 16 bases in between. The CDR3 region is CSARVGPPGNSYNSPLHF. CDR3 nucleotide sequence: TGCAGTGCTAGAGTTGGACCACCTGGGAACTCCTATAATTCACCCCTCCACTTT.

This clonotype has just a few counts. This sequence joins TRBV2 and TRBJ1-5; D not resolved. Trimming removed 3 bases at V and 5 bases at J, with 8 bases between. Germline V gene sequence: CDR1 SNHLY, CDR2 FYNNEI. The CDR3 consists of 13 residues. CDR3 protein: CASSDGGDQPQHF. In DNA, the CDR3 is TGTGCCAGCAGTGACGGTGGAGATCAGCCCCAGCATTTT.

CDR3: CSARNGQSPSYEQYF. CDR3 nucleotides: TGCAGTGCTAGAAACGGACAGTCCCCGAGCTACGAGCAGTACTTC. The J gene is TRBJ2-7, the V gene TRBV20-1, with D tentatively TRBD1 (6 bases). Germline V lookup: CDR1 DFQATT, CDR2 SNEGSKA (reference sequence). The CDR3 is 15 residues long. Trimming removed 2 bases at V and 3 bases at J, with 17 bases between.

V and J are TRBV28 and TRBJ2-3; tentatively, D is TRBD2 (7 bases). Germline V gives CDR1 MDHEN, CDR2 SYDVKM. The CDR3 is 15 amino acids. V lost 6 bases and J lost 1, with 14 bases in between. The DNA of the CDR3 is TGTGCCAGCAGAGCGAAGGGGGGGCGCACAGATACGCAGTATTTT. Its protein is CASRAKGGRTDTQYF. The variable domain in full, completed from reference TRBV28 and TRBJ2-3, reads DVKVTQSSRYLVKRTGEKVFLECVQDMDHENMFWYRQDPGLGLRLIYFSYDVKMKEKGDIPEGYSVSREKKERFSLILESASTNQTSMYLCASRAKGGRTDTQYFGPGTRLTVL.

The chain employs TRBV27 and TRBJ2-7; D might be TRBD1 (6 bases). V was trimmed by 2 bases and J by 1 base, leaving 12 bases between them. Germline V gene data show CDR1 as MNHEY and CDR2 as SMNVEV (reference sequence). CDR3 length: 15 residues. Written as DNA, the CDR3 is TGTGCCAGCAGTTTAACCCTGACAGGATCCTACGAGCAGTACTTC. Protein product: CASSLTLTGSYEQYF.

This chain uses TRBV21-1 with TRBJ1-6; TRBD1 was called by the table and not checked on the DNA. TRBV21-1 is assigned pseudogene status. The CDR3 runs 16 residues. CDR3 nucleotides: TGTGCCGGCAGCCGGGAACGCAGCTCCTATAATTCACCCCTCCACTTT. Translated: CAGSRERSSYNSPLHF.

The chain uses TRBV4-3 and TRBJ2-1; 13 bases map to TRBD2. The V segment lost 4 bases and the J segment 3 bases; nucleotides outside the gene matches: 9. CDR1 LGHNA and CDR2 YSLEER come from the germline V gene. The CDR3 sequence is 18 residues long. The CDR3 is CASSLGWTSGGFYNEQFF. The DNA of the CDR3 is TGCGCCAGCAGCCTTGGCTGGACTAGCGGGGGATTCTACAATGAGCAGTTCTTC.

The chain is built from TRBV7-2 and TRBJ2-1, with a tentative D call TRBD1 (6 bases). V gave up 6 bases and J gave up 1 base, with 13 bases separating them. The CDR3 runs 15 residues. Germline CDR1 is SGHTA and CDR2 is FQGNSA. CDR3 sequence: CASRIGTLSYNEQFF. As DNA, the CDR3 is TGTGCCAGCAGGATCGGGACACTTTCCTACAATGAGCAGTTCTTC.

V is TRBV7-2 and J is TRBJ2-1; 7 bases match TRBD1. Germline V CDR1 and CDR2: SGHTA, FQGNSA. The length of the CDR3 is 14 residues. V shed 6 bases, J shed 9 bases, and the junction held 11 bases outside the gene matches. CDR3 in amino acids: CASRKTTGSGEQFF. CDR3 DNA: TGTGCCAGCAGAAAAACGACAGGGTCGGGTGAGCAGTTCTTC.

As for this clonotype: A much larger clonotype is one base distant, so this may be a read error. This chain connects TRBV29-1 to TRBJ2-5, with D perhaps assigned TRBD1 or TRBD2 (5 bases each). With the DNA end fitting TRBJ2-7 better, the J assignment may be wrong. The germline gives CDR1 SQVTM, CDR2 ANQGSEA. The CDR3 contains 13 residues. CDR3 loop: CSVARDGPCEQYF. CDR3 coding DNA: TGCAGCGTGGCACGGGACGGGCCCTGCGAGCAGTACTTC.

The rearrangement links TRBV7-2 to TRBJ2-5, with TRBD1 identical over 7 bases. With the DNA end fitting TRBJ2-7 better, the J assignment may be wrong. Germline CDR1 reads SGHTA; CDR2 reads FQGNSA. This CDR3 is 14 amino acids long. The CDR3 reads CASSPDRVVSEQYF. DNA of the CDR3: TGTGCCAGCAGCCCAGACAGGGTGGTCTCCGAGCAGTACTTC.

The chain combines TRBV6-1 with TRBJ2-3; D assignment may be TRBD1 or TRBD2 (7 bases each). V shed 1 base and J shed 2 bases, with 19 bases lying between them. Germline lookup yields CDR1 MNHNS and CDR2 SASEGT. CDR3 size: 18 residues. The CDR3 sequence is CASSEGAGGGFYTDTQYF. CDR3 in DNA: TGTGCCAGCAGTGAAGGCGCAGGGGGGGGGTTTTACACAGATACGCAGTATTTT.

This chain joins TRBV12-3 or TRBV12-4 and TRBJ1-5, with D hard to call. The ends were cut back, 3 bases at V and 3 bases at J, with 15 bases in the middle. CDR3 size: 16 residues. The CDR3 region has the DNA TGTGCCAGCAGTTTTCGACATGGCAGAGCCAATCAGCCCCAGCATTTT. Protein sequence: CASSFRHGRANQPQHF.

The genes are TRBV20-1 and TRBJ1-2; D unresolved. CDR1 is DFQATT and CDR2 is SNEGSKA in the germline V gene (reference sequence). Trimming took 7 bases from V and 0 from J, leaving 9 bases between them. CDR3 length: 12 amino acids. The CDR3 protein is CSGSRANYGYTF. As DNA, the CDR3 is TGCAGTGGGTCCAGAGCTAACTATGGCTACACCTTC.

The sample holds a few counts of this clonotype. The rearrangement links TRBV20-1 to TRBJ2-3, with a possible D match to TRBD1 (6 bases). Trimming pared 0 bases from V and 1 base from J, leaving 11 bases between. CDR1 is DFQATT and CDR2 is SNEGSKA in the germline V gene (reference sequence). The CDR3 sequence is 15 residues long. The CDR3 loop reads CSARDPWTGTDTQYF. The CDR3 DNA is TGCAGTGCTAGAGACCCGTGGACAGGCACAGATACGCAGTATTTT.

The V gene is TRBV6-6, the J gene TRBJ1-5; 7 nucleotides match TRBD1. This CDR3 region has 14 residues. J lost 5 bases, V lost 4 bases, and 5 bases had no gene match. CDR1 MNHNY and CDR2 SVGAGI come from the germline V gene (reference sequence). This CDR3 reads CASSWGQIDQPQHF. In DNA form, the CDR3 reads TGTGCCAGCAGTTGGGGACAGATTGATCAGCCCCAGCATTTT.

The genes are TRBV27 and TRBJ1-5, with a tentative D call TRBD1 (6 bases). Germline V gives CDR1 MNHEY, CDR2 SMNVEV (reference sequence). This CDR3 is 15 amino acids long. The V gene lost 5 bases and the J gene lost 0 bases, with 11 bases spanning the gap. The CDR3 DNA reads as TGTGCCAGCAGTCCCAGGGACAATAGCAATCAGCCCCAGCATTTT. It encodes CASSPRDNSNQPQHF.

This chain joins TRBV5-1 and TRBJ1-5; the match to TRBD1 covers 8 bases. Trimming at V came to 3 bases and at J to 7 bases, leaving 6 bases not matched to a gene. There are 14 residues in the CDR3. The germline V gene has CDR1 SGHRS and CDR2 YFSETQ. CDR3 sequence reads: CASSSGQGEQPQHF. The DNA for the CDR3 is TGCGCCAGCAGCTCCGGACAGGGCGAGCAGCCCCAGCATTTT.

The chain is built from TRBV4-3 and TRBJ2-5; D possibly uses TRBD1 or TRBD2 (5 bases each). Germline CDR1 and CDR2: LGHNA and YSLEER. Trimming pared 1 base from V and 4 bases from J, leaving 10 bases between. The CDR3 covers 14 residues. CDR3 sequence reads: CASSQVEGRETQYF. The CDR3 nucleotides are TGCGCCAGCAGCCAAGTTGAGGGGAGAGAGACCCAGTACTTC.

The J gene is TRBJ1-1, the V gene TRBV6-6; TRBD1 matches 8 bases. The junction had 12 bases not matched to a gene; V was cut back by 6 bases and J by 3 bases. Looked up from germline, CDR1 is MNHNY and CDR2 is SVGAGI (reference sequence). The CDR3 spans 16 residues. CDR3 residues: CASSLRQGTSDTEAFF. DNA of the CDR3: TGTGCCAGCAGCCTTCGACAGGGGACCAGTGACACTGAAGCTTTCTTT.

The genes are TRBV4-2 and TRBJ2-7; D not certain. Germline CDR1 LGHNA, CDR2 YNFKEQ. V was trimmed by 1 base and J by 6 bases, leaving 10 bases between them. This CDR3 comprises 13 residues. The CDR3 coding sequence is TGTGCCAGCAGCCAAGCAATGAACTGCGAGCAGTACTTC. Protein: CASSQAMNCEQYF.

The chain recombines TRBV4-1 with TRBJ2-3; D gene uncertain. The CDR3 length is 12 residues. Germline V lookup: CDR1 MGHRA, CDR2 YSYEKL. Trimming pared 1 base from V and 10 bases from J, leaving 9 bases between. CDR3 coding DNA: TGCGCCAGCAGCCAAGCCCCCGGCCCGCAGTATTTT. Residues: CASSQAPGPQYF.

This clonotype was recorded only once. J is TRBJ2-5 and V is TRBV24-1, with 7 bases that match TRBD1. This CDR3 spans 15 amino acids. Germline loops: CDR1 KGHDR, CDR2 SFDVKD. Trimming cost V 3 bases and J 1 base; bases outside gene matches: 4. CDR3 amino acids: CATSDKQGIQETQYF. The CDR3 DNA follows: TGTGCCACCAGTGATAAACAGGGGATCCAAGAGACCCAGTACTTC.

This clonotype has just a few counts. This chain links TRBV20-1 with TRBJ2-6; D gene uncertain. Germline loops: CDR1 DFQATT, CDR2 SNEGSKA (reference sequence). This CDR3 has 14 amino acids. Trimming took off 5 bases at V and 0 bases at J, with 8 bases between the two ends. CDR3 amino acids: CSARIGSGANVLTF. The CDR3 DNA reads TGCAGTGCTCGGATCGGCTCTGGGGCCAACGTCCTGACTTTC.

This clonotype showed up just a few times. The V call is TRBV6-2 or TRBV6-3, the J call TRBJ2-1; D is possibly TRBD2 (5 bases). V was pared by 4 bases and J by 0 bases, with 10 bases between. Germline CDR1 is MNHEY and CDR2 is SVGEGT. This CDR3 has 15 residues. For the CDR3, the DNA is TGTGCCAGCAGTTCTTGGAGGCCCTCCTACAATGAGCAGTTCTTC. This encodes CASSSWRPSYNEQFF.

This clonotype was seen only once. The chain recombines TRBV12-3 or TRBV12-4 with TRBJ2-5; D is unresolved. CDR3 size: 11 residues. The V gene lost 4 bases and the J gene lost 11 bases, with 11 bases spanning the gap. CDR3 DNA: TGTGCCAGCAGTTCCAGCATCGGGCAGTACTTC. Amino acid sequence: CASSSSIGQYF.

This clonotype was detected many times. At one end, the junction sequence differs from germline, possibly due to a read error. The genes are TRBV5-1 and TRBJ2-3; no clear D gene. The CDR3 is 11 residues long. CDR1 is SGHRS and CDR2 is YFSETQ in the germline V gene. Here the CDR3 reads CASRSTDTQYF. The CDR3 DNA follows: TGTGCCAGCAGGAGCACAGATACGCAGTATTTT.

The J gene is TRBJ2-5, the V gene TRBV7-2; TRBD1 might be the D (5 bases). The J call is uncertain, as TRBJ2-7 better fits the DNA end. Germline V gene data show CDR1 as SGHTA and CDR2 as FQGNSA. The CDR3 runs to 14 residues. CDR3 protein: CASSQTTVTGEQYF. CDR3 nucleotides: TGTGCCAGCAGCCAGACCACCGTTACAGGCGAGCAGTACTTC.

This chain uses TRBV6-6 with TRBJ2-5, with D perhaps TRBD2 (5 bases). Germline CDR1 is MNHNY and CDR2 is SVGAGI (reference sequence). Trimming stripped 0 bases from V and 3 bases from J, with 8 bases between. CDR3 length: 14 amino acids. CDR3 amino acids: CASSYSGAEETQYF. The CDR3 coding sequence is TGTGCCAGCAGTTACTCCGGAGCGGAAGAGACCCAGTACTTC.

This clonotype was seen a few times. This chain joins TRBV9 and TRBJ2-3, with D unresolved. Trimming left V 1 base short and J 4 bases short, with 10 bases between. Germline CDR1 SGDLS, CDR2 YYNGEE. This CDR3 region has 14 residues. The CDR3 region is CASSVRLSSDTQYF. In DNA, the CDR3 is TGTGCCAGCAGCGTACGGCTTAGCTCAGATACGCAGTATTTT. The variable domain in full, completed from reference TRBV9 and TRBJ2-3, reads DSGVTQTPKHLITATGQRVTLRCSPRSGDLSVYWYQQSLDQGLQFLIQYYNGEERAKGNILERFSAQQFPDLHSELNLSSLELGDSALYFCASSVRLSSDTQYFGPGTRLTVL.